Listed below are T cell receptor beta chains from one sample, sequenced in a study of blood T cell repertoires in COVID-19. Here immunoSEQ multiplex PCR was the method, and the copy in TCRdb shows in-frame clones only, minus some. The data contain 410,000 or so clones, 75% to 90% of them singletons. Sequencing used peripheral blood. The receptors shown here come from a middle-aged woman with COVID-19, enrolled during active disease. CDR3s include the opening cysteine and the closing phenylalanine or tryptophan. The D gene is left open where the match is weak. Some rows mark clone size as missing; the rest say once, few, many or name a class of expanded clone.

clone_size	v_call	d_call	j_call	cdr3_nt	cdr3_aa
once	TRBV18	NA	TRBJ2-5	TGTGCCAGCTCACCCCCCGGGGAGACCCAGTACTTC	CASSPPGETQYF
NA	TRBV5-4	TRBD2	TRBJ2-3	TGTGCCAGTCTCTTGGGTGGAGCGGGGGGGCCGGGGGATACGCAGTATTTT	CASLLGGAGGPGDTQYF
NA	TRBV28	NA	TRBJ2-5	TGTGCCAGCAGTTTAATTCGCAGGGGAACGTACCAAGAGACCCAGTACTTC	CASSLIRRGTYQETQYF
few	TRBV9	NA	TRBJ1-2	TGTGCCAGCAGCACCCCCCCTGGCGGCTACACCTTC	CASSTPPGGYTF
NA	TRBV5-4	TRBD2	TRBJ2-3	TGTGCCAGCAGCCCCCCTGCGGGAGGGAGCACAGATACGCAGTATTTT	CASSPPAGGSTDTQYF
once	TRBV28	NA	TRBJ1-4	TGTGCCAGCAGTTTAAGGATAGGGGATAATGAAAAACTGTTTTTT	CASSLRIGDNEKLFF
once	TRBV28	NA	TRBJ1-1	TGTGCCAGCAGTTTTCCCCTCTTGAACACTGAAGCTTTCTTT	CASSFPLLNTEAFF
NA	TRBV5-1	NA	TRBJ1-4	TGCGCCAGCAGCTTGGTAACAGGGTCAGGAGAGGAAAAACTGTTTTTT	CASSLVTGSGEEKLFF
NA	TRBV28	NA	TRBJ2-6	TGTGCCAGCGCTCAGGGGCGAACCCCCCTCTCTGGGGCCAACGTCCTGACTTTC	CASAQGRTPLSGANVLTF
few	TRBV3-1/TRBV3-2	TRBD1	TRBJ2-7	TGTGCCAGCAGCCAAGCCGACAGGGGCCCCGAGCAGTACTTC	CASSQADRGPEQYF
NA	TRBV25-1	NA	TRBJ2-1	TGTGCCAGCAGTGCCCCCTTGGGCCCGCGCTTTCACAATGAGCAGTTCTTC	CASSAPLGPRFHNEQFF
NA	TRBV3-1/TRBV3-2	NA	TRBJ2-5	TGTGCCAGCAGCCAATTGGGGGCAGCGGAGACCCAGTACTTC	CASSQLGAAETQYF
NA	TRBV24-1	TRBD1	TRBJ2-1	TGTGCCACCAGTGATTCCAACAGGGGGTTTTCGGAGCAGTTCTTC	CATSDSNRGFSEQFF
NA	TRBV27	TRBD1	TRBJ1-2	TGTGCCAGCAGTCGAACCGGGACAGGGGGTTATGGCTACACCTTC	CASSRTGTGGYGYTF
few	TRBV19	TRBD1	TRBJ1-4	TGTGCCAGTAGTGTGGGACAGACAACAACTAATGAAAAACTGTTTTTT	CASSVGQTTTNEKLFF
NA	TRBV28	NA	TRBJ1-1	TGTGCCAGCAGTTTACCGCAGGCGCCGAACACTGAAGCTTTCTTT	CASSLPQAPNTEAFF
NA	TRBV5-1	TRBD1	TRBJ1-2	TGCGCCAGCAGCTTGGGGGACAGCACTTATGGCTACACCTTC	CASSLGDSTYGYTF
once	TRBV7-9	TRBD1	TRBJ1-2	TGTGCCAGCAGCTTGCAGGGGGATCACTATGGCTACACCTTC	CASSLQGDHYGYTF
once	TRBV27	NA	TRBJ1-6	TGTGCCAGCAGTTTTCAACAGGGACGCGCCTATAATTCACCCCTCCACTTT	CASSFQQGRAYNSPLHF
NA	TRBV7-2	NA	TRBJ1-2	TGTGCCAGCAGCTTCTTAGGGGGGGCGGACTATGGCTACACCTTC	CASSFLGGADYGYTF
NA	TRBV27	NA	TRBJ2-1	TGTGCCACCCGCTCGGACTACTCCCACAATGAGCAGTTCTTC	CATRSDYSHNEQFF
NA	TRBV9	TRBD1	TRBJ2-3	TGTGCCAGCAGCGTGACAGGGGTAGAAGATACGCAGTATTTT	CASSVTGVEDTQYF
NA	TRBV19	TRBD1	TRBJ1-5	TGTGCCAGTAGTACAACCGGGACAGGCAATCAGCCCCAGCATTTT	CASSTTGTGNQPQHF
NA	TRBV11-2	TRBD1	TRBJ1-2	TGTGCCAGCAGCTTAGGACAGGGGAACGACTATGGCTACACCTTC	CASSLGQGNDYGYTF
NA	TRBV6-2/TRBV6-3	TRBD1	TRBJ2-7	TGTGCCAGCAGCCAAAGAGGACAGGGAAGGGACTACGAGCAGTACTTC	CASSQRGQGRDYEQYF
NA	TRBV7-2	TRBD2	TRBJ2-2	TGTGCCAGCAGCATCCTAGCGGGGAACGGGGAGCTGTTTTTT	CASSILAGNGELFF
few	TRBV29-1	NA	TRBJ2-7	TGCAGCGTTGACAACAGGAAAAGAGGCGAGCAGTACTTC	CSVDNRKRGEQYF
NA	TRBV10-1	TRBD1	TRBJ1-5	TGCGCCAGCAGTGGGCAGGGGGCGAGGCAGCCCCAGCATTTT	CASSGQGARQPQHF
NA	TRBV6-5	TRBD1	TRBJ1-2	TGTGCCAGCAGGGGAGGGACAGGGAAAGGCTACACCTTC	CASRGGTGKGYTF
NA	TRBV29-1	TRBD1	TRBJ2-1	TGCAGCGCAAGCCGGGACAGGGGGTACAATGAGCAGTTCTTC	CSASRDRGYNEQFF
NA	TRBV4-2	NA	TRBJ1-2	TGTGCCAGCAGCCAAGATTCCACCTGGGAGAACTATGGCTACACCTTC	CASSQDSTWENYGYTF
NA	TRBV9	NA	TRBJ1-2	TGTGCCAGCAGCGCGGTGGGGACACAGGCCTTGGGCTACACCTTC	CASSAVGTQALGYTF
NA	TRBV27	NA	TRBJ2-5	TGTGCCAGCAGTTTATCGACGGGCCAAGAGACCCAGTACTTC	CASSLSTGQETQYF
NA	TRBV19	TRBD1	TRBJ1-6	TGTGCCAGTAGTACACGACAGGGGGGCCTTGGTAATTCACCCCTCCACTTT	CASSTRQGGLGNSPLHF
NA	TRBV20-1	TRBD2	TRBJ2-1	TGCAGTGCTCCTAGCGGCAATGAGCAGTTCTTC	CSAPSGNEQFF
NA	TRBV24-1	NA	TRBJ2-1	TGTGCCACCAGTGATTCGGCAGGGCCCTACAATGAGCAGTTCTTC	CATSDSAGPYNEQFF
NA	TRBV7-2	TRBD1	TRBJ1-1	TGTGCCAGCAGCCTACAGGGACAGATGAACACTGAAGCTTTCTTT	CASSLQGQMNTEAFF
few	TRBV28	TRBD1	TRBJ1-2	TGTGCCAGCACCGAACGACAGGGTAATGGCTACACCTTC	CASTERQGNGYTF
NA	TRBV21-1	NA	TRBJ1-5	TGTGCCAGCAGCCGACGGGACTCCAAACAGCCCCAGCATTTT	CASSRRDSKQPQHF
NA	TRBV5-1	NA	TRBJ1-1	TGCGCCAGCAGTTCTCAGGGGTCCCTCACTGAAGCTTTCTTT	CASSSQGSLTEAFF